This is a list of T cell receptor beta chains from one sample in a study of blood T cells in healthy people across ages. TCRdb reprocessed the 5' RACE reads with MiXCR, giving one entry per CDR3 protein. The sample includes 1.2 million to 1.5 million distinct CDR3 sequences, around 59% of them seen just once. Sequenced sample: blood. Source of these receptors: a man younger than 35 in good health. Both conserved end residues are part of each CDR3. A D gene is named only where the DNA matches it firmly. A clone size is listed for some rows: how often the clone was seen (once, few, many), or a class if it is expanded.

v_call: TRBV4-1
d_call: .
j_call: TRBJ1-4
clone_size: .
cdr3_nt: TGCGCCAGCAGCCAAGAAGATGGAACCGTGGCAGGGATGGATGAAAAACTGTTTTTT
cdr3_aa: CASSQEDGTVAGMDEKLFF

v_call: TRBV5-4
d_call: TRBD2
j_call: TRBJ2-7
clone_size: .
cdr3_nt: TGTGCCAGCAGCCCCGGGACTAGCGGGAGGGCCTACGAGCAGTACTTC
cdr3_aa: CASSPGTSGRAYEQYF

v_call: TRBV12-3/TRBV12-4
d_call: .
j_call: TRBJ1-2
clone_size: .
cdr3_nt: TGTGCCAGCAGGGCCAGTCCGGGCTACACCTTC
cdr3_aa: CASRASPGYTF

v_call: TRBV24-1
d_call: TRBD2
j_call: TRBJ2-3
clone_size: .
cdr3_nt: TGTGCCACCAGTGACTTGGGACTAGCGCGGCGTCCCCGCACAGATACGCAGTATTTT
cdr3_aa: CATSDLGLARRPRTDTQYF

v_call: TRBV29-1
d_call: TRBD1
j_call: TRBJ1-2
clone_size: once
cdr3_nt: TGCAGCGTTGAAAGGCAGACAGGGGGTAGCTACACCTTC
cdr3_aa: CSVERQTGGSYTF

v_call: TRBV27
d_call: .
j_call: TRBJ1-1
clone_size: .
cdr3_nt: TGTGCCAGCACCGACCAACCTCAGGGGTCGAACACTGAAGCTTTCTTT
cdr3_aa: CASTDQPQGSNTEAFF

v_call: TRBV6-5
d_call: .
j_call: TRBJ1-6
clone_size: .
cdr3_nt: TGTGCCAGCAGTTACTCCTTGACAGCGTATAATTCACCCCTCCACTTT
cdr3_aa: CASSYSLTAYNSPLHF

v_call: TRBV6-6
d_call: TRBD1
j_call: TRBJ2-1
clone_size: .
cdr3_nt: TGTGCCAGCAGAGGACCGGGACAGGGGGCCTATGAGCAGTTCTTC
cdr3_aa: CASRGPGQGAYEQFF

v_call: TRBV20-1
d_call: .
j_call: TRBJ1-5
clone_size: .
cdr3_nt: TGCAGTGCTAGAGAGGTTCTGAGGGGCTTAAATCAGCCCCAGCATTTT
cdr3_aa: CSAREVLRGLNQPQHF

v_call: TRBV12-5
d_call: TRBD2
j_call: TRBJ2-1
clone_size: .
cdr3_nt: TGTGCTAGTGTCCCGGAGAGCGGGGCCCCCAATGAGCAGTTCTTC
cdr3_aa: CASVPESGAPNEQFF

v_call: TRBV4-1
d_call: .
j_call: TRBJ1-5
clone_size: .
cdr3_nt: TGCGCCAGCGGGGACTACCCGAATCAGCCCCAGCATTTT
cdr3_aa: CASGDYPNQPQHF

v_call: TRBV3-1
d_call: .
j_call: TRBJ1-1
clone_size: .
cdr3_nt: TGTGCCAGCAGCCAATTCCTGTCTTTGGACACTGAAGCTTTCTTT
cdr3_aa: CASSQFLSLDTEAFF

v_call: TRBV3-1
d_call: TRBD1
j_call: TRBJ1-2
clone_size: few
cdr3_nt: TGTGCCAGCAGCCAAGAGTACAGGGGGCTTGGCTACACCTTC
cdr3_aa: CASSQEYRGLGYTF

v_call: TRBV5-6
d_call: .
j_call: TRBJ1-2
clone_size: once
cdr3_nt: TGTGCCAGCAGTGACCGGCCAGCTAACTATGGCTACACCTTC
cdr3_aa: CASSDRPANYGYTF

v_call: TRBV5-1
d_call: .
j_call: TRBJ2-5
clone_size: once
cdr3_nt: TGCGCCAGCAGCTGGAACGGATCCCAAGAGACCCAGTACTTC
cdr3_aa: CASSWNGSQETQYF

v_call: TRBV27
d_call: .
j_call: TRBJ1-5
clone_size: few
cdr3_nt: TGTGCCAGCAGTTTATTTCAGAATAGCAATCAGCCCCAGCATTTT
cdr3_aa: CASSLFQNSNQPQHF

v_call: TRBV20-1
d_call: .
j_call: TRBJ1-2
clone_size: .
cdr3_nt: TGCAGTGCTAGTGTCAGGGTCTTACATGGCTACACCTTC
cdr3_aa: CSASVRVLHGYTF

v_call: TRBV29-1
d_call: .
j_call: TRBJ1-2
clone_size: few
cdr3_nt: TGCAGCGTTGATTTAGACAGCAACTATGGCTACACCTTC
cdr3_aa: CSVDLDSNYGYTF

v_call: TRBV7-9
d_call: .
j_call: TRBJ1-1
clone_size: .
cdr3_nt: TGTGCCAGCAGCTTAGCGGGCTCCCGTAACACTGAAGCTTTCTTT
cdr3_aa: CASSLAGSRNTEAFF

v_call: TRBV6-5
d_call: .
j_call: TRBJ1-1
clone_size: .
cdr3_nt: TGTGCCAGCAGTTCCCCTAGGGGGGCGTACACTGAAGCTTTCTTT
cdr3_aa: CASSSPRGAYTEAFF

v_call: TRBV6-2/TRBV6-3
d_call: TRBD2
j_call: TRBJ2-7
clone_size: .
cdr3_nt: TGTGCCAGCACTGCAATGCAGCGGGGGACGAATTTTTACGAGCAGTACTTC
cdr3_aa: CASTAMQRGTNFYEQYF

v_call: TRBV3-1
d_call: .
j_call: TRBJ2-7
clone_size: .
cdr3_nt: TGTGCCAGCAGCCCCCAGCGGCAATCCTACGAGCAGTACTTC
cdr3_aa: CASSPQRQSYEQYF

v_call: TRBV27
d_call: .
j_call: TRBJ1-6
clone_size: .
cdr3_nt: TGTGCCAGCAGTTTATCAATATCTGATAATTCACCCCTCCACTTT
cdr3_aa: CASSLSISDNSPLHF

v_call: TRBV28
d_call: .
j_call: TRBJ2-7
clone_size: .
cdr3_nt: TGTACCAGCAGTTTCGGACAGACGACTATCGAGCAGTACTTC
cdr3_aa: CTSSFGQTTIEQYF

v_call: TRBV20-1
d_call: TRBD1
j_call: TRBJ2-1
clone_size: few
cdr3_nt: TGCAGTGCTAGGACAGGGGGCTACAATGAGCAGTTCTTC
cdr3_aa: CSARTGGYNEQFF

v_call: TRBV5-6
d_call: TRBD2
j_call: TRBJ2-2
clone_size: many
cdr3_nt: TGTGCCAGCAGGTCCATGGGCGGGGGGAACACCGGGGAGCTGTTTTTT
cdr3_aa: CASRSMGGGNTGELFF

v_call: TRBV11-2
d_call: .
j_call: TRBJ2-7
clone_size: .
cdr3_nt: TGTGCCAGCAGCTTAACTTTAGGGGCAGAGTCCTACGAGCAGTACTTC
cdr3_aa: CASSLTLGAESYEQYF

v_call: TRBV6-5
d_call: .
j_call: TRBJ1-2
clone_size: .
cdr3_nt: .
cdr3_aa: CASSTSGHGYGYTF

v_call: TRBV27
d_call: .
j_call: TRBJ2-5
clone_size: .
cdr3_nt: TGTGCCAGCAGTACCACGACAGGAAGCCAAGAGACCCAGTACTTC
cdr3_aa: CASSTTTGSQETQYF

v_call: TRBV25-1
d_call: .
j_call: TRBJ1-3
clone_size: .
cdr3_nt: TGTGTCAGCAGTGATCCAGTGGGCACTGGAAACACCATATATTTT
cdr3_aa: CVSSDPVGTGNTIYF

v_call: TRBV14
d_call: .
j_call: TRBJ2-6
clone_size: .
cdr3_nt: TGTGCCAGCAGCCAAGATTTAGGACCCTGGGACTCCTCTGGGGCCAACGTCCTGACTTTC
cdr3_aa: CASSQDLGPWDSSGANVLTF

v_call: TRBV6-5
d_call: .
j_call: TRBJ2-7
clone_size: .
cdr3_nt: TGTGCCAGCAGTTATCGCTGGGACACCACCTACGAGCAGTACTTC
cdr3_aa: CASSYRWDTTYEQYF

v_call: TRBV4-1
d_call: .
j_call: TRBJ1-5
clone_size: .
cdr3_nt: TGCGCCAGCAGCCAGCTAGGCGGCAGGGATCAGCCCCAGCATTTT
cdr3_aa: CASSQLGGRDQPQHF

v_call: TRBV29-1
d_call: .
j_call: TRBJ1-2
clone_size: .
cdr3_nt: TGCAGCGTTGAAAAAACAGAGGATAAATATGGCTACACCTTC
cdr3_aa: CSVEKTEDKYGYTF

v_call: TRBV7-2
d_call: .
j_call: TRBJ1-2
clone_size: .
cdr3_nt: TGTGCCAGCGGCCAACAAACGGGGGGGGTAGGCGGCTACACCTTC
cdr3_aa: CASGQQTGGVGGYTF

v_call: TRBV27
d_call: .
j_call: TRBJ1-1
clone_size: .
cdr3_nt: TGTGCCAGCAGTTTATTGGCGGGAGTTGAAGCTTTCTTT
cdr3_aa: CASSLLAGVEAFF

v_call: TRBV10-3
d_call: TRBD2
j_call: TRBJ2-5
clone_size: .
cdr3_nt: TGTGCCATAGGGACTAGCGGGGTGGAGACCCAGTACTTC
cdr3_aa: CAIGTSGVETQYF

v_call: TRBV20-1
d_call: .
j_call: TRBJ2-5
clone_size: .
cdr3_nt: TGCGGTGCTAGGTGGGATATTTCAGAAGAGACCCAGTACTTC
cdr3_aa: CGARWDISEETQYF

v_call: TRBV4-2
d_call: .
j_call: TRBJ2-7
clone_size: .
cdr3_nt: TGTGCCAGCAGCCAAGCACACAATGAGCAGTACTTC
cdr3_aa: CASSQAHNEQYF

v_call: TRBV12-3/TRBV12-4
d_call: .
j_call: TRBJ1-1
clone_size: .
cdr3_nt: TGTGCCAGCAGTTCCGGACTCCTGAGCACTGAAGCTTTCTTT
cdr3_aa: CASSSGLLSTEAFF

v_call: TRBV2
d_call: TRBD2
j_call: TRBJ2-5
clone_size: .
cdr3_nt: TGTGCCAGCAGCGGGACTAGCGGTAACAATGAGCAGTACTTC
cdr3_aa: CASSGTSGNNEQYF

v_call: TRBV10-3
d_call: .
j_call: TRBJ2-6
clone_size: few
cdr3_nt: TGTGCCATCAGTGACTTAGGGACAGGGGCCAACGTCCTGACTTTC
cdr3_aa: CAISDLGTGANVLTF

v_call: TRBV7-2
d_call: TRBD1
j_call: TRBJ1-6
clone_size: few
cdr3_nt: TGTGCCAGCAGCCGGGGACAGGGACATTCACCCCTCCACTTT
cdr3_aa: CASSRGQGHSPLHF

v_call: TRBV4-1
d_call: .
j_call: TRBJ2-7
clone_size: .
cdr3_nt: TGCGCCAGCAGCCAAGAAGTGGCCTCGAGCTCCTACGAGCAGTACTTC
cdr3_aa: CASSQEVASSSYEQYF

v_call: TRBV4-1
d_call: .
j_call: TRBJ1-5
clone_size: few
cdr3_nt: TGCGCCAGCAGCCTGGGACCCCCAGATCAGCCCCAGCATTTT
cdr3_aa: CASSLGPPDQPQHF

v_call: TRBV5-1
d_call: TRBD2
j_call: TRBJ2-3
clone_size: few
cdr3_nt: TGCGCCAGCAGCTTGGACGGGGGGGCAACAGATACGCAGTATTTT
cdr3_aa: CASSLDGGATDTQYF

v_call: TRBV7-6
d_call: TRBD2
j_call: TRBJ2-1
clone_size: .
cdr3_nt: TGTGCCAGCAGCTCTAGCGGGAGTCAAGACAATGAGCAGTTCTTC
cdr3_aa: CASSSSGSQDNEQFF

v_call: TRBV6-6
d_call: TRBD1
j_call: TRBJ2-2
clone_size: .
cdr3_nt: TGTGCCAGCAGTTACCGTACAGGGGCGAACACCGGGGAGCTGTTTTTT
cdr3_aa: CASSYRTGANTGELFF

v_call: TRBV6-5
d_call: TRBD1
j_call: TRBJ2-7
clone_size: .
cdr3_nt: TGTGCCAGCAGACCTGACAGGGGGGTCTCCTCCTACGAGCAGTACTTC
cdr3_aa: CASRPDRGVSSYEQYF

v_call: TRBV20-1
d_call: .
j_call: TRBJ2-3
clone_size: .
cdr3_nt: TGCAGTGCTAGAGATTTATTGGGGGCCGACTACACAGATACGCAGTATTTT
cdr3_aa: CSARDLLGADYTDTQYF

v_call: TRBV27
d_call: TRBD2
j_call: TRBJ2-7
clone_size: once
cdr3_nt: TGTGCCAGCGGCAGCAATAGCGGGAGGGCCGGCAATGAGCAGTACTTC
cdr3_aa: CASGSNSGRAGNEQYF

v_call: TRBV7-2
d_call: TRBD1
j_call: TRBJ1-3
clone_size: .
cdr3_nt: TGTGCCAGCAGCTTACGGACAGGGGGCGCGTACACCATATATTTT
cdr3_aa: CASSLRTGGAYTIYF

v_call: TRBV4-2
d_call: .
j_call: TRBJ2-1
clone_size: .
cdr3_nt: TGTGCCAGCAGCGGCGGAACAATCTACAATGAGCAGTTCTTC
cdr3_aa: CASSGGTIYNEQFF

v_call: TRBV7-2
d_call: TRBD1
j_call: TRBJ2-7
clone_size: .
cdr3_nt: TGTGCCAGCAGCTTTCAGTGGGACAGGAATCCCCACGAGCAGTACTTC
cdr3_aa: CASSFQWDRNPHEQYF